This TCR beta chain was captured in a study of blood T cell repertoires in COVID-19. The overall study: Acute and convalescent COVID-19 samples came from the United States, Italy and Spain.

Authors' methods: Amplification of reference gene primers provided the estimated nucleated cell counts. Method: immunoSEQ multiplex PCR; TCRdb's copy keeps in-frame clones and lacks some. V, J and clone size reflect that table, while D and trimming were determined from the DNA. This sample has 200,000 to 300,000 clones, with around 84% found just once. The CDR3 length is 17 residues. Germline assignment: CDR1 MNHNY and CDR2 SVGAGI (reference sequence). Trimming at V came to 5 bases and at J to 7 bases, leaving 12 bases not matched to a gene. The rearrangement uses TRBV6-6 and TRBJ1-6; TRBD1 aligns across 9 bases. The sequence came from a man aged 55 to 70 with acute or convalescent COVID-19. The sequenced material came from peripheral blood. The CDR3 coding sequence is TGTGCCAGCAGTCCTGGACAGGGGAGAAATCGAAATTCACCCCTCCACTTT. It yields the protein CASSPGQGRNRNSPLHF.